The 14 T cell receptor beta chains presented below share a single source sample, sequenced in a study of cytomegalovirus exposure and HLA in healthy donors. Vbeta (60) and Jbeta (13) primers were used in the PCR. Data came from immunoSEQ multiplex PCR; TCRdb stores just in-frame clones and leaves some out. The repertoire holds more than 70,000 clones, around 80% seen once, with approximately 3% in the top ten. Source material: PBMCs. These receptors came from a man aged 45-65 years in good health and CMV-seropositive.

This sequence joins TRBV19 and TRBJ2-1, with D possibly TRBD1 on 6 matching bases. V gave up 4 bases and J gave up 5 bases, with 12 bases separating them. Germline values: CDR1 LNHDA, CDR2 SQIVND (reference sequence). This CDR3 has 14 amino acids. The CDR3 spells CASSTGTNHNEQFF. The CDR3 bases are TGTGCCAGTAGTACGGGGACAAACCACAATGAGCAGTTCTTC.

CDR3 loop: CASSPRLAANTGELFF. CDR3 bases: TGTGCCAGCAGTCCCAGACTAGCGGCAAACACCGGGGAGCTGTTTTTT. The rearrangement uses TRBV27 and TRBJ2-2, with 9 bases matching TRBD2. The V segment lost 5 bases and the J segment 2 bases; nucleotides outside the gene matches: 6. The CDR3 extends over 16 amino acids. Germline CDR1 MNHEY, CDR2 SMNVEV (reference sequence).

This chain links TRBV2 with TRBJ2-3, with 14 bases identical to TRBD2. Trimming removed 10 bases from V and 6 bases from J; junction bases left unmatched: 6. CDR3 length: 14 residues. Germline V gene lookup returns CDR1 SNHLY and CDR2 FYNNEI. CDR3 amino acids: CATGTSGRGDTQYF. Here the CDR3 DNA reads TGTGCCACCGGGACTAGCGGGAGAGGGGATACGCAGTATTTT.

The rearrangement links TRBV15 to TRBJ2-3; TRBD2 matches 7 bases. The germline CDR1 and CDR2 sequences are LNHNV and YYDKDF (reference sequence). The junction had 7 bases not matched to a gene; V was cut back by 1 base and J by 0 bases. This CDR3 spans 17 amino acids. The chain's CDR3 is CATSRGERLASTDTQYF. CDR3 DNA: TGTGCCACCAGCAGAGGAGAGCGACTAGCTAGCACAGATACGCAGTATTTT.

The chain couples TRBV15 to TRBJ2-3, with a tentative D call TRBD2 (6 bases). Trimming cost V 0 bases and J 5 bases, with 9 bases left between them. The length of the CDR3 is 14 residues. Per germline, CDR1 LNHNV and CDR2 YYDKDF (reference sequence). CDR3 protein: CATSREGREDTQYF. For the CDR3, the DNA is TGTGCCACCAGCAGAGAGGGGCGGGAAGATACGCAGTATTTT.

DNA of the CDR3: TGTGCCAGCAGCTTTGCTAGCGGGAGGGTGACAGATACGCAGTATTTT. Protein: CASSFASGRVTDTQYF. The V gene is TRBV11-2, the J gene TRBJ2-3; the match to TRBD2 covers 12 bases. CDR1 and CDR2 (germline): SGHAT, FQNNGV. CDR3 length: 16 amino acids. V shed 3 bases and J 3 bases; nucleotides not matched to a gene: 4.

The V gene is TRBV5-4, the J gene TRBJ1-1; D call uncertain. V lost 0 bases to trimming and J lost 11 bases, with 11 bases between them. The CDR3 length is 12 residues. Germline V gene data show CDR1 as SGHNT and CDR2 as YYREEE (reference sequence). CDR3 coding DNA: TGTGCCAGCAGCTTGGTAAAGCCGGAGGCTTTCTTT. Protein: CASSLVKPEAFF. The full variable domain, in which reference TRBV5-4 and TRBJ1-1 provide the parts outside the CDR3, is ETGVTQSPTHLIKTRGQQVTLRCSSQSGHNTVSWYQQALGQGPQFIFQYYREEENGRGNFPPRFSGLQFPNYSSELNVNALELDDSALYLCASSLVKPEAFFGQGTRLTVV.

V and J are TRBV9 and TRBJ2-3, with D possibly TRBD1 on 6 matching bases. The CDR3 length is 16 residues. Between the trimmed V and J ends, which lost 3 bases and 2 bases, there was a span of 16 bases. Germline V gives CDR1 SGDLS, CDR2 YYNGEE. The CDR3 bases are TGTGCCAGCAGCGCCTATTGGGGACAAACCACAGATACGCAGTATTTT. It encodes CASSAYWGQTTDTQYF.

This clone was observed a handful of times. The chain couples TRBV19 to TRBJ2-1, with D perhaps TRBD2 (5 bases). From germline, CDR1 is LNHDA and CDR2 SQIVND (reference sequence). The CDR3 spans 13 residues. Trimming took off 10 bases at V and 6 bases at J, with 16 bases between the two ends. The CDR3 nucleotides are TGTGCCACCTCGAACGGCCTAGCCAATGAGCAGTTCTTC. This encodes CATSNGLANEQFF. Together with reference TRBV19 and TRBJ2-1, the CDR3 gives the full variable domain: DGGITQSPKYLFRKEGQNVTLSCEQNLNHDAMYWYRQDPGQGLRLIYYSQIVNDFQKGDIAEGYSVSREKKESFPLTVTSAQKNPTAFYLCATSNGLANEQFFGPGTRLTVL.

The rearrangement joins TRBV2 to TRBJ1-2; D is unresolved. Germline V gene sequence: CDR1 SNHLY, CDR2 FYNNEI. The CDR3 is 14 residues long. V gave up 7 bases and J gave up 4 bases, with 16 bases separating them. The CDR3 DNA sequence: TGTGCCAGCATCCTCCGGAGAGGGCCCTATGGCTACACCTTC. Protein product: CASILRRGPYGYTF.

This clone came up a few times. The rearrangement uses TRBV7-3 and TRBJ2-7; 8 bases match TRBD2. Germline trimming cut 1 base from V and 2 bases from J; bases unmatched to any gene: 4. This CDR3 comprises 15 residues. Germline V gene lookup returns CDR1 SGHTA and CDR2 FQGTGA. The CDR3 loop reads CASSLSSGGTYEQYF. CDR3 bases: TGTGCCAGCAGCTTAAGCAGCGGGGGTACCTACGAGCAGTACTTC.

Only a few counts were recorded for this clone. This CDR3 reads CASSQNTGTATSGSPYEQYF. The CDR3 region has the DNA TGTGCCAGCAGCCAAAACACCGGGACAGCGACTAGCGGGAGTCCCTACGAGCAGTACTTC. This chain connects TRBV14 to TRBJ2-7; 12 positions agree with TRBD2. Germline loops: CDR1 SGHDN, CDR2 FVKESK. This CDR3 region has 20 residues. V was pared by 2 bases and J by 2 bases, with 16 bases of the junction left unmatched.

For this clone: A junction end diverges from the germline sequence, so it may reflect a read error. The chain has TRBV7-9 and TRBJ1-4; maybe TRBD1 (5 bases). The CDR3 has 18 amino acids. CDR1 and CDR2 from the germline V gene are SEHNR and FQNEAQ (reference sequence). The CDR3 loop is CSSSLYLRVGRVDEKLFF. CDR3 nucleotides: TGTTCCAGCAGCTTGTATTTACGAGTTGGCAGGGTAGACGAAAAACTGTTTTTT.

CDR3 residues: CASSQEPVQGPSTDTQYF. Here the CDR3 DNA reads TGCGCCAGCAGCCAAGAGCCGGTCCAGGGTCCTAGCACAGATACGCAGTATTTT. The chain carries TRBV4-1 and TRBJ2-3; D possibly corresponds to TRBD1 (5 bases). The germline V and J ends were trimmed by 0 bases and 0 bases, with 16 bases remaining between them. The CDR3 loop spans 18 amino acids. In germline, CDR1 is MGHRA, CDR2 YSYEKL.